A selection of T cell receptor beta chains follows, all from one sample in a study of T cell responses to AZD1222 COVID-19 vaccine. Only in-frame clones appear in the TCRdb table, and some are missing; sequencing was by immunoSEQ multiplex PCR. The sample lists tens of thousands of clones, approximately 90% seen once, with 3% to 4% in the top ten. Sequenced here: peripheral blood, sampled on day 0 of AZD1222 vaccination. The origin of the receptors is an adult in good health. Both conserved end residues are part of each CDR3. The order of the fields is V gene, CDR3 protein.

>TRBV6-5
CASSYGGGAIGELFF
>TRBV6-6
CASTQPATYEQYF
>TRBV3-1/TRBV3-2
CASSLYRGTEAFF
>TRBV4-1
CASSQEGREQFF
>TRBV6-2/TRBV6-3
CASSYSKTGGEYEQYF
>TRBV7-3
CASSLSPNQPQHF
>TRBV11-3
CASSLGYNSPLHF
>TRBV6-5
CASSYSIQGYEQYF
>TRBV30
CAWSDTGYTEAFF
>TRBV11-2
CASSQDRVNTGELFF
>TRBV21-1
CASGGRDQDNEQFF
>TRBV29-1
CSVGTQETQYF
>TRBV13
CASSLLSDRGLTEAFF
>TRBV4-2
CASSQDGTGGIAGELFF
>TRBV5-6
CASSLAGRTPYNEQFF
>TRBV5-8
CASRVGLAKNIQYF
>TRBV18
CASSLGTATTNEKLFF
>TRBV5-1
CASSLGTSGGTDTQYF
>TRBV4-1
CASSQQTGGAYEQYF
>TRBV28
CASSLEVANYGYTF
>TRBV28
CASSPAGAQETQYF
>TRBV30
CAWSGLAGGGQPQHF
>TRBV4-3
CASSQDTLAGGGYTF
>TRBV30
CAWSNPTGPQHF